The 29 T cell receptor beta chains listed next were all sequenced from one sample in a study of blood T cells in healthy people across ages. Combining a sample-barcoded 5' primer with a J-beta primer mix, a second PCR ran for roughly 6 to 12 cycles. TCRdb reanalysed the 5' RACE reads using MiXCR and keeps one entry per CDR3 protein. The sample lists roughly 1.9 million distinct CDR3 sequences; more than 35% were seen once. Specimen: blood. These receptor sequences come from a human donor in good health.

The chain joins TRBV5-5 to TRBJ2-5; TRBD2 matches 10 bases. Germline loops: CDR1 SGHKS, CDR2 YYEKEE (reference sequence). There are 19 residues in the CDR3. The J segment lost 2 bases and the V segment lost 3 bases, leaving 16 bases of the junction unmatched. In DNA form, the CDR3 reads TGTGCCAGCAGCTGGGGTGGAGGGTTACTAGCGGGGACACAAGAGACCCAGTACTTC. Encoded protein: CASSWGGGLLAGTQETQYF.

The sample holds a few counts of this clonotype. A junction boundary mismatches the germline segment, possibly from a read error. The J gene is TRBJ2-7, the V gene TRBV12-3 or TRBV12-4; TRBD1 or TRBD2 may be the D gene (5 bases each). The CDR3 has 13 amino acids. In DNA, the CDR3 is TGTGCCGGCAGCCCTAGACGAGGGGATGAGCAGTACTTC. This gives the protein CAGSPRRGDEQYF.

The chain has TRBV2 and TRBJ1-1; D might be TRBD1 (5 bases). Deletions cut 3 bases from V and 0 bases from J, with 14 bases between. Germline V gene sequence: CDR1 SNHLY, CDR2 FYNNEI. The CDR3 runs 16 residues. In nucleotides, the CDR3 is TGTGCCAGCAGTGATTTACCGGGACTGTTGAACACTGAAGCTTTCTTT. It is translated as CASSDLPGLLNTEAFF.

This clonotype was recorded once. This chain joins TRBV9 and TRBJ2-7, with D perhaps being TRBD1 or TRBD2 (5 bases each). Germline CDR1 SGDLS, CDR2 YYNGEE. The CDR3 has 14 amino acids. Trimming stripped 4 bases from V and 4 bases from J, with 15 bases between. The CDR3 DNA is TGTGCCAGCAGCCCGAGCCCCGGGACGTACGAGCAGTACTTC. Protein sequence: CASSPSPGTYEQYF.

This clonotype was counted only a few times. The chain recombines TRBV29-1 with TRBJ2-7, with 7 bases that match TRBD1. Germline V gene lookup returns CDR1 SQVTM and CDR2 ANQGSEA. Unmatched junction bases numbered 3, after V lost 2 bases and J lost 2 bases. The CDR3 extends over 13 amino acids. The CDR3 DNA sequence: TGCAGCGTTGAAACAGGGGTAACCTACGAGCAGTACTTC. Protein: CSVETGVTYEQYF.

This clonotype was found a few times. This chain joins TRBV7-6 and TRBJ2-7; 8 nucleotides match TRBD2. V lost 0 bases to trimming and J lost 1 base; unmatched junction nucleotides: 14. Germline CDR1 reads SGHVS; CDR2 reads FNYEAQ. This CDR3 has 19 amino acids. Written as DNA, the CDR3 is TGTGCCAGCAGCTTAGCCCGACCGGGAGGTGCGGGGGGTTCCTACGAGCAGTACTTC. Translated: CASSLARPGGAGGSYEQYF.

The table lists this clonotype with a few counts. The chain joins TRBV20-1 to TRBJ1-2; 9 bases are a match to TRBD1. The germline gives CDR1 DFQATT, CDR2 SNEGSKA (reference sequence). There are 14 residues in the CDR3. J was trimmed by 8 bases and V by 6 bases; bases with no gene match: 13. The DNA of the CDR3 is TGCAGTGCAATATCCCGGACAGGGGAACGAGGCTACACCTTC. Translation gives CSAISRTGERGYTF.

J is TRBJ2-2 and V is TRBV4-2, with TRBD2 as a possible D gene (5 bases). The CDR3 runs to 14 residues. CDR1 LGHNA and CDR2 YNFKEQ come from the germline V gene. V lost 4 bases, J lost 7 bases, and 13 bases lay in between. The CDR3 region has the DNA TGTGCCAGCAGCCCCGAAGCGGACTTCGGGGAGCTGTTTTTT. Its protein product is CASSPEADFGELFF.

The genes are TRBV6-1 and TRBJ2-1, with 8 bases that match TRBD1. Losses at the gene ends were 6 bases for V and 9 bases for J; bases not matched to a gene: 7. Germline V lookup: CDR1 MNHNS, CDR2 SASEGT. The CDR3 sequence is 13 residues long. CDR3 residues: CASSDGQGPEQFF. For the CDR3, the DNA is TGTGCCAGCAGCGACGGACAGGGCCCTGAGCAGTTCTTC.

This clonotype has a single count. J is TRBJ1-1 and V is TRBV20-1, with D tentatively TRBD1 (6 bases). CDR1 is DFQATT and CDR2 is SNEGSKA in the germline V gene (reference sequence). V shed 4 bases and J shed 10 bases, with 16 bases lying between them. CDR3 length: 12 amino acids. The CDR3 here is CSAKRGRSGAFF. The CDR3 DNA reads TGCAGTGCTAAGAGGGGGAGGTCGGGAGCTTTCTTT.

A word on this clonotype: Germline is not matched at one junction end, which may reflect a read error. V usage is TRBV4-2 and J usage is TRBJ1-2; 8 bases agree with TRBD1. The CDR3 is 15 residues long. The germline gives CDR1 LGHNA, CDR2 YNFKEQ. CDR3 region: CASSQGGPGGYGHTF. The CDR3 DNA is TGTGCCAGCAGCCAGGGGGGCCCAGGGGGCTATGGCCACACCTTC.

The chain has TRBV4-1 and TRBJ1-3, with 9 bases aligning to TRBD1. This CDR3 comprises 18 residues. V lost 4 bases and J lost 6; bases outside the gene matches: 16. Germline V gene data show CDR1 as MGHRA and CDR2 as YSYEKL. CDR3 in amino acids: CASSRGTASGQGANTIYF. The CDR3 DNA is TGCGCCAGCAGCCGCGGCACCGCGTCGGGACAGGGAGCAAACACCATATATTTT.

The V gene is TRBV12-3 or TRBV12-4, the J gene TRBJ1-5; D is ambiguous. The CDR3 runs to 14 residues. V lost 6 bases, J lost 6 bases, and 15 bases lay in between. The CDR3 bases are TGTGCCAGCAGCCTAAATGAAGAGAGTCAGCCCCAGCATTTT. Residues: CASSLNEESQPQHF.

This clonotype was detected only a few times. The chain carries TRBV5-1 and TRBJ2-5; TRBD1 is a possible D gene (6 bases). The J call could be wrong; TRBJ2-7 is a better fit for the DNA end. The CDR3 has 15 amino acids. Germline CDR1 reads SGHRS; CDR2 reads YFSETQ. CDR3: CASSPDRQPLGEQYF. The CDR3 bases are TGCGCCAGCAGCCCAGACAGGCAGCCCCTGGGCGAGCAGTACTTC.

The chain links TRBV28 to TRBJ2-7, with TRBD1 matching over 7 bases. This CDR3 comprises 15 residues. With 4 bases clipped from V and 3 bases from J, the junction kept 9 bases outside the gene matches. Germline CDR1 and CDR2: MDHEN and SYDVKM. The CDR3 DNA reads TGTGCCAGCAGTTCCCTTTTGGGACAGTACTACGAGCAGTACTTC. Its protein product is CASSSLLGQYYEQYF.

The CDR3 is CSASEGLLAGGSPDTQYF. In nucleotides, the CDR3 is TGCAGTGCTTCTGAGGGGTTACTAGCGGGGGGTTCTCCAGATACGCAGTATTTT. The V call is TRBV20-1, the J call TRBJ2-3; 12 bases align to TRBD2. Germline values: CDR1 DFQATT, CDR2 SNEGSKA (reference sequence). There are 18 residues in the CDR3. With 5 bases clipped from V and 4 bases from J, the junction kept 16 bases outside the gene matches.

The chain combines TRBV3-1 with TRBJ2-5, with D uncertain. Deletions cut 0 bases from V and 13 bases from J, with 21 bases between. In germline, CDR1 is LGHDT, CDR2 YNNKEL (reference sequence). This CDR3 is 15 amino acids long. CDR3 sequence (DNA): TGTGCCAGCAGCCAAGAGGCATCGGCGCGAAAGTTGGCGTACTTC. Translation gives CASSQEASARKLAYF.

The rearrangement joins TRBV7-3 to TRBJ2-1, with D tentatively TRBD2 (6 bases). The germline V gene encodes CDR1 SGHTA and CDR2 FQGTGA. The CDR3 consists of 15 residues. The ends were cut back, 5 bases at V and 5 bases at J, with 16 bases in the middle. The CDR3 DNA reads TGTGCCAGCAGCCCCGGGACTCCAACCCACAATGAGCAGTTCTTC. Translated: CASSPGTPTHNEQFF. The full variable domain, completed using reference TRBV7-3 and TRBJ2-1, is GAGVSQTPSNKVTEKGKYVELRCDPISGHTALYWYRQSLGQGPEFLIYFQGTGAADDSGLPNDRFFAVRPEGSVSTLKIQRTERGDSAVYLCASSPGTPTHNEQFFGPGTRLTVL.

The CDR3 DNA reads TGCAGTGCTACCCCGGCGGGACAAGAATACGAGCAGTACTTC. It specifies CSATPAGQEYEQYF. The chain has TRBV20-1 and TRBJ2-7, with D perhaps assigned TRBD1 or TRBD2 (6 bases each). Germline V gene data show CDR1 as DFQATT and CDR2 as SNEGSKA (reference sequence). V lost 4 bases, J lost 4 bases, and 17 bases lay in between. The CDR3 is 14 residues long.

The chain employs TRBV4-3 and TRBJ1-6, with a tentative D call TRBD1 (5 bases). The V end was cut by 4 bases, the J end by 3 bases, with 7 bases between. Germline CDR1 LGHNA, CDR2 YSLEER. The CDR3 consists of 14 residues. For the CDR3, the DNA is TGCGCCAGCAGCCGGGGGGACTATAATTCACCCCTCCACTTT. Translated, it gives CASSRGDYNSPLHF.

This clonotype showed up just once. V gene TRBV7-2 combines with J gene TRBJ2-3, with 7 positions matching TRBD1. With 4 bases clipped from V and 14 bases from J, the junction kept 21 bases outside the gene matches. The CDR3 has 16 residues. Germline loops: CDR1 SGHTA, CDR2 FQGNSA. The CDR3 DNA follows: TGTGCCAGCAGCTACCGGGACAGACTTTTCAATTCCCCCTGGTATTTT. Its protein product is CASSYRDRLFNSPWYF. Complete variable domain (other parts from reference TRBV7-2 and TRBJ2-3): GAGVSQSPSNKVTEKGKDVELRCDPISGHTALYWYRQSLGQGLEFLIYFQGNSAPDKSGLPSDRFSAERTGGSVSTLTIQRTQQEDSAVYLCASSYRDRLFNSPWYFGPGTRLTVL.

The chain links TRBV5-1 to TRBJ1-5; D perhaps matches TRBD1 (5 bases). The germline CDR1 and CDR2 sequences are SGHRS and YFSETQ. V shed 3 bases and J shed 1 base, with 11 bases lying between them. There are 15 residues in the CDR3. The CDR3 bases are TGCGCCAGCAGCTGGGGGGGGGGAAGCAATCAGCCCCAGCATTTT. It yields the protein CASSWGGGSNQPQHF.

This chain joins TRBV12-3 or TRBV12-4 and TRBJ1-2; maybe TRBD1 (6 bases). V shed 4 bases and J shed 8 bases, with 11 bases lying between them. This CDR3 has 12 residues. The CDR3 nucleotides are TGTGCCAGCAGTTCAGAGGGGGGGGGCTACACCTTC. Amino acids: CASSSEGGGYTF.

The rearrangement joins TRBV28 to TRBJ1-1; no clear D. Germline V CDR1 and CDR2: MDHEN, SYDVKM. This CDR3 comprises 12 residues. Trimming stripped 8 bases from V and 4 bases from J, with 11 bases between. Here the CDR3 reads CASPGRSTEAFF. The CDR3 DNA reads as TGTGCCAGCCCGGGTAGGAGCACTGAAGCTTTCTTT.

This clonotype was picked up a small number of times. The chain couples TRBV28 to TRBJ1-1, with 8 nucleotides matching TRBD1. The CDR3 spans 15 residues. CDR1 is MDHEN, CDR2 SYDVKM, per germline. Trimming took 4 bases from V and 1 from J; bases not matched to a gene: 5. The chain's CDR3 is CASSYLDRENTEAFF. DNA of the CDR3: TGTGCCAGCAGTTACCTGGACAGGGAGAACACTGAAGCTTTCTTT. Combining the CDR3 with reference TRBV28 and TRBJ1-1 gives the whole variable domain DVKVTQSSRYLVKRTGEKVFLECVQDMDHENMFWYRQDPGLGLRLIYFSYDVKMKEKGDIPEGYSVSREKKERFSLILESASTNQTSMYLCASSYLDRENTEAFFGQGTRLTVV.

V usage is TRBV7-2 and J usage is TRBJ2-6, with 7 bases that match TRBD2. The germline V gene encodes CDR1 SGHTA and CDR2 FQGNSA. Trimming removed 2 bases from V and 0 bases from J; junction bases left unmatched: 4. This CDR3 contains 17 residues. CDR3 sequence (DNA): TGTGCCAGCAGCTTAACCGGGGGGTACTCTGGGGCCAACGTCCTGACTTTC. Residues: CASSLTGGYSGANVLTF.

This clonotype was picked up a small number of times. This rearrangement joins TRBV29-1 to TRBJ2-3; D might be TRBD1 or TRBD2, each matching 5 bases. The CDR3 sequence is 13 residues long. Trimming took 4 bases from V and 2 from J, leaving 10 bases between them. Germline loops: CDR1 SQVTM, CDR2 ANQGSEA. CDR3 sequence reads: CSVVIGTTDTQYF. The DNA for the CDR3 is TGCAGCGTTGTTATAGGGACCACAGATACGCAGTATTTT.

This clonotype was observed a handful of times. CDR3 DNA: TGCAGTGCTATCCCAGGTCGGACAGTCCTGGGAGAGACCCAGTACTTC. This codes for CSAIPGRTVLGETQYF. V gene TRBV20-1 combines with J gene TRBJ2-5; D possibly corresponds to TRBD1 (6 bases). Germline values: CDR1 DFQATT, CDR2 SNEGSKA (reference sequence). Trimming stripped 4 bases from V and 4 bases from J, with 22 bases between. CDR3 length equals 16 residues.

This clonotype was observed a handful of times. The chain couples TRBV9 to TRBJ2-1; 9 bases are shared with TRBD1. After removal of 0 bases from V and 8 bases from J, the junction contained 12 bases not matched to a gene. The germline V gene has CDR1 SGDLS and CDR2 YYNGEE. CDR3 size: 17 residues. The CDR3 DNA follows: TGTGCCAGCAGCGTAGCTCTAGGGACAGGGCGGGTCGATGAGCAGTTCTTC. Amino acids: CASSVALGTGRVDEQFF.